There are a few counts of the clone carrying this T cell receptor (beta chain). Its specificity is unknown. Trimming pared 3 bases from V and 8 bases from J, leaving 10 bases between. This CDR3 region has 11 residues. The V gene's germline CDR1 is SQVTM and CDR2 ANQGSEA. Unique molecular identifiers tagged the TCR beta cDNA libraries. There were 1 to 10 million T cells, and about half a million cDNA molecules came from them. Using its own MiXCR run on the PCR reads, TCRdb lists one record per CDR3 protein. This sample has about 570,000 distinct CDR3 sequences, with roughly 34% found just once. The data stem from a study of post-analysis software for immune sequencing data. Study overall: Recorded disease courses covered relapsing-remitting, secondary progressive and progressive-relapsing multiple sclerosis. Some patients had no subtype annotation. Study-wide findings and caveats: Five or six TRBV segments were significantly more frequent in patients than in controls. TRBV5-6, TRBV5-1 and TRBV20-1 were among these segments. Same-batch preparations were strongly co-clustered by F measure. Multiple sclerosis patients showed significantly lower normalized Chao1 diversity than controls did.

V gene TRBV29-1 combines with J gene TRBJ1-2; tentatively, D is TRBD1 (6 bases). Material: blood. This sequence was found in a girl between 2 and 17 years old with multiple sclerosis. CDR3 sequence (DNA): TGCAGCGTTGACAAGGGGGGGGGCTACACCTTC. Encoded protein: CSVDKGGGYTF.